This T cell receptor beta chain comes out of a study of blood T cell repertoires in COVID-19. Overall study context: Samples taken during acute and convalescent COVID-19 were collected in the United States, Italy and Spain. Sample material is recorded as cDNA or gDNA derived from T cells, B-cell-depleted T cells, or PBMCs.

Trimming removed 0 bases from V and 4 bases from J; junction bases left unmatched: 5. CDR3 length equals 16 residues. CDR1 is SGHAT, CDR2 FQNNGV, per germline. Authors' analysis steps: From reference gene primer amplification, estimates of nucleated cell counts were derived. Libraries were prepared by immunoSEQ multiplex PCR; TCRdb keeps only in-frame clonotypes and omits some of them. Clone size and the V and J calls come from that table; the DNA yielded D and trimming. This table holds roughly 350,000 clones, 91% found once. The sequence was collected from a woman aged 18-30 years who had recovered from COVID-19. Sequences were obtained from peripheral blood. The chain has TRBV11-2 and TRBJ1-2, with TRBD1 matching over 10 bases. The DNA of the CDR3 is TGTGCCAGCAGCTTAGACGCCGGGACAGGGGTCTATGGCTACACCTTC. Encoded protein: CASSLDAGTGVYGYTF.